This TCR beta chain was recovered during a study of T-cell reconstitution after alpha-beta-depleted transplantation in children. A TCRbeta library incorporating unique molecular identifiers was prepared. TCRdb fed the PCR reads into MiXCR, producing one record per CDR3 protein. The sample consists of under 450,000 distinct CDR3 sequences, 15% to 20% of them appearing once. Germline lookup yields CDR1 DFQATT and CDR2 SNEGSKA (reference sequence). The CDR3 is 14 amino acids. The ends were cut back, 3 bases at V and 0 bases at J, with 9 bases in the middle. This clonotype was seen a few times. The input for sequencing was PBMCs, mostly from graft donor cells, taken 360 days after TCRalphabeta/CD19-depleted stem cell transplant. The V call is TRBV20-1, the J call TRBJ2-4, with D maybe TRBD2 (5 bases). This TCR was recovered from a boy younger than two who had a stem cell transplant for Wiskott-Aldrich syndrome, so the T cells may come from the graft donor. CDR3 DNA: TGCAGTGCTAGGATAAGCGGAGCCAAAAACATTCAGTACTTC. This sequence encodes CSARISGAKNIQYF.